The sequence of this T cell receptor (beta chain) was determined in a study of T-cell memory formation after mild COVID-19. TCRdb reanalysed the 5' RACE reads using MiXCR and keeps one entry per CDR3 protein. The repertoire includes 300,000 to 400,000 distinct CDR3 sequences, about 13% of them detected once, and over 20% sits in the top ten. This clonotype was recorded once. This receptor was taken from a man between 18 and 29 years old who had mild COVID-19 (a few samples of this study predate the infection). Cell type and time point are not known. Sequenced sample: PBMCs or a T cell subset sorted from them (not recorded which).

The CDR3 here is CAIRGQGNYGYTF. The DNA for the CDR3 is TGTGCCATCCGCGGACAGGGGAACTATGGCTACACCTTC. The V and J genes are TRBV10-3 and TRBJ1-2; TRBD1 aligns across 9 bases. Germline assignment: CDR1 ENHRY and CDR2 SYGVKD. There are 13 residues in the CDR3. V lost 8 bases to trimming and J lost 2 bases; unmatched junction nucleotides: 3.